This T cell receptor beta chain was identified during a study of blood T cells in healthy people across ages. A second PCR, run for about 6 to 11 cycles, used a sample-barcoded 5' primer plus a J-beta primer mix. TCRdb re-called the 5' RACE reads with MiXCR, one entry per CDR3 protein. Seen here are over a million distinct CDR3 sequences, more than 35% observed once, and the top ten hold approximately 17%. Notes on this clonotype: What it recognizes is unknown.

Findings and limits, study-wide: Donor CMV status was unknown, possibly confounding expanded clonotype changes.

Trimming shortened V by 8 bases and J by 2 bases, and 9 bases separated the two germline ends. Germline V gives CDR1 SEHNR, CDR2 FQNEAQ (reference sequence). The CDR3 has 13 amino acids. The clonotype originates from a woman aged 55-70 years in good health. The rearrangement uses TRBV7-9 and TRBJ1-4, with D perhaps TRBD1 (6 bases). Material for sequencing was blood. The chain's CDR3 is CASAGVTNEKLFF. Here the CDR3 DNA reads TGTGCCAGCGCAGGGGTGACTAATGAAAAACTGTTTTTT.